The entry below describes one T cell receptor (beta chain). The target antigen is unknown. PCR primers comprised 60 Vbeta and 13 Jbeta primers. The method was immunoSEQ multiplex PCR; TCRdb's version includes in-frame clones alone and lacks a portion of them. The table has 100,000 to 150,000 clones, about 80% seen once. This record comes from a study of cytomegalovirus exposure and HLA in healthy donors. General study results and limits: An analysis done earlier found most TCR beta V segments productive about 87% or about 30% of the time.

CDR3 size: 16 residues. The junction had 11 bases not matched to a gene; V was cut back by 4 bases and J by 4 bases. Germline V CDR1 and CDR2: SGHRS, YFSETQ. The chain recombines TRBV5-1 with TRBJ1-5; 7 bases are shared with TRBD1. The sequencing sample was made of PBMCs. The TCR comes from a boy between 2 and 10 years old in good health and CMV-seronegative. CDR3 sequence reads: CASSPGGRARNQPQHF. The CDR3 region has the DNA TGCGCCAGCAGCCCAGGGGGGCGGGCCCGAAATCAGCCCCAGCATTTT.